A selection of T cell receptor beta chains follows, all from one sample in a study of immune evolution from preneoplasia to lung adenocarcinoma. Sequencing used immunoSEQ multiplex PCR; TCRdb keeps in-frame clones, though not all of them. The repertoire consists of about 26,000 clones, with roughly 70% occurring once and the leading ten covering about 5.8%. What was sequenced was FFPE invasive lung adenocarcinoma tissue. The receptor set was obtained from a person between 55 and 69 years old with invasive lung adenocarcinoma. Some clones in this sample may be carry-over from other donors' samples. CDR3s leave out the opening cysteine and the closing phenylalanine or tryptophan.

V gene | CDR3 protein
TRBV6-5 | ASQTEYRSSYEQY
TRBV6-5 | ASKKRGRRGDTQY
TRBV5-8 | ASSPGGLAGGETQY
TRBV11-3 | ASRPGGMNTEAF
TRBV5-4 | ASSLGQGHTGELF
TRBV5-4 | ASSLGGQGRNEQF
TRBV5-5 | ASSGRTAGATQY
TRBV29-1 | SVEIQGGTNEKLF
TRBV29-1 | SVEGGQGARDEQF
TRBV5-1 | ASSPDPGGVYEQY
TRBV27 | ASSPLGAGSYNEQF
TRBV12-1 | ASSYEPYNEQF
TRBV6-1 | ASLAGTSGVNEQF
TRBV2 | ASSEPRGTGRQETQY
TRBV5-1 | ATRGYVDEKLF
TRBV14 | ASSQDWARDPDGYT
TRBV6-6 | ASKRGAGEKLF
TRBV7-9 | ATGVTTHFGNTIY
TRBV7-9 | ASSLESRGRT
TRBV18 | ASSPGVGANVLT
TRBV2 | ASTLAGRQF
TRBV6-5 | ASRLSSYNEQF
TRBV7-2 | ASSITSTSTDTQY
TRBV27 | ASSFGMGADTQY